One and the same sample provided the 32 T cell receptor beta chains below, sequenced in a study of cytomegalovirus exposure and HLA in healthy donors. Primers for the PCR totalled 60 Vbeta and 13 Jbeta. Generated by immunoSEQ multiplex PCR, the TCRdb table keeps only in-frame clones and is missing some. The data show about 160,000 clones, 65% to 80% seen once. The specimen was PBMCs. These TCRs come from a middle-aged man in good health and CMV-seronegative.

Details on this clone: Other nucleotide sequences in the sample specify the same CDR3. The rearrangement joins TRBV7-9 to TRBJ2-2; 7 nucleotides agree with TRBD1. The germline V gene encodes CDR1 SEHNR and CDR2 FQNEAQ (reference sequence). The CDR3 runs to 13 residues. Trimming removed 11 bases from V and 1 base from J; junction bases left unmatched: 4. The CDR3, as DNA: TGTGCCTCTTGGACAGGGAACACCGGGGAGCTGTTTTTT. Translation gives CASWTGNTGELFF.

The chain recombines TRBV25-1 with TRBJ2-5, with TRBD2 identical over 7 bases. Germline V gene sequence: CDR1 MGHDK, CDR2 SYGVNS. The V and J ends lost 2 bases and 4 bases, in that order; junction bases with no gene match: 4. This CDR3 is built from 14 residues. In nucleotides, the CDR3 is TGTGCCAGCAGTGAAGGGGGGGAAGTAGAGACCCAGTACTTC. This sequence encodes CASSEGGEVETQYF. Combining the CDR3 with reference TRBV25-1 and TRBJ2-5 gives the whole variable domain EADIYQTPRYLVIGTGKKITLECSQTMGHDKMYWYQQDPGMELHLIHYSYGVNSTEKGDLSSESTVSRIRTEHFPLTLESARPSHTSQYLCASSEGGEVETQYFGPGTRLLVL.

The gene calls are TRBV30 and TRBJ2-7; TRBD1 is a possible D gene (7 bases). Germline V gives CDR1 GTSNPN, CDR2 SVGIG (reference sequence). The CDR3 consists of 14 residues. Trimming took 4 bases from V and 4 from J, leaving 17 bases between them. The CDR3 DNA is TGTGCCTGGAATGCGGGACAGTCCGTTTACGAGCAGTACTTC. The encoded protein is CAWNAGQSVYEQYF.

This clone appeared once. V usage is TRBV6-5 and J usage is TRBJ2-3, with 8 bases identical to TRBD1. Germline values: CDR1 MNHEY, CDR2 SVGAGI. The CDR3 length is 16 residues. J was trimmed by 4 bases and V by 0 bases; bases with no gene match: 6. CDR3 DNA sequence: TGTGCCAGCAGTTACTCCGGGGGACAGGTTGCAGATACGCAGTATTTT. As protein: CASSYSGGQVADTQYF.

The gene calls are TRBV5-1 and TRBJ1-5; possible D gene TRBD1, 6 bases. Germline CDR1 is SGHRS and CDR2 is YFSETQ. Deletions cut 4 bases from V and 8 bases from J, with 16 bases between. This CDR3 region has 14 residues. CDR3 region: CASSLGGGQEPQHF. The CDR3 DNA reads as TGCGCCAGCAGCCTGGGGGGGGGCCAAGAGCCCCAGCATTTT.

The CDR3 coding sequence is TGTGCCAGCAGCTTTCTCGCGGGGGGGAACAATGAGCAGTTCTTC. As protein: CASSFLAGGNNEQFF. V is TRBV5-8 and J is TRBJ2-1, with TRBD2 identical over 9 bases. The V gene's germline CDR1 is SGHTS and CDR2 YDEGEE. The CDR3 length is 15 residues. With V trimmed by 2 bases and J by 5 bases, 5 bases remained unmatched. The variable domain in full, with the rest retrieved from reference TRBV5-8 and TRBJ2-1, is EAGVTQSPTHLIKTRGQQATLRCSPISGHTSVYWYQQALGLGLQFLLWYDEGEERNRGNFPPRFSGRQFPNYSSELNVNALELEDSALYLCASSFLAGGNNEQFFGPGTRLTVL.

This clone was seen only once. This rearrangement joins TRBV5-4 to TRBJ2-3; D not certain. This CDR3 region has 16 residues. Germline loops: CDR1 SGHNT, CDR2 YYREEE (reference sequence). Deletions cut 4 bases from V and 0 bases from J, with 15 bases between. The CDR3 region has the DNA TGTGCCAGCAGCCCACAAGGCGGTAGGAGCACAGATACGCAGTATTTT. Encoded protein: CASSPQGGRSTDTQYF.

The CDR3 nucleotides are TGTGCCAGCAGCCAAGGCGACAGCCTGAACACTGAAGCTTTCTTT. Its protein product is CASSQGDSLNTEAFF. The V gene is TRBV4-2, the J gene TRBJ1-1, with D perhaps TRBD1 (5 bases). Trimming pared 1 base from V and 0 bases from J, leaving 9 bases between. This CDR3 has 15 residues. From germline, CDR1 is LGHNA and CDR2 YNFKEQ.

The gene calls are TRBV29-1 and TRBJ1-1; 9 nucleotides match TRBD1. This CDR3 region has 12 residues. V lost 6 bases, J lost 1 base, and 0 bases stayed unmatched. Germline V gene lookup returns CDR1 SQVTM and CDR2 ANQGSEA. In nucleotides, the CDR3 is TGCAGCGTGGGACAGGGGAACACTGAAGCTTTCTTT. As protein: CSVGQGNTEAFF.

The chain uses TRBV11-2 and TRBJ2-3; 10 nucleotides match TRBD2. V lost 1 base, J lost 5 bases, and 6 bases stayed unmatched. From germline, CDR1 is SGHAT and CDR2 FQNNGV. There are 16 residues in the CDR3. Here the CDR3 reads CASSLGAAGGRDTQYF. CDR3 coding DNA: TGTGCCAGCAGCTTAGGGGCAGCGGGGGGGCGAGATACGCAGTATTTT.

This clone was seen a single time. One end of the junction does not line up with germline, which may come from a read error. The chain joins TRBV9 to TRBJ2-1; TRBD2 might be the D (7 bases). This CDR3 comprises 10 residues. Germline CDR1 and CDR2: SGDLS and YYNGEE. The CDR3 sequence is CASDGGGRIF. The CDR3 coding sequence is TGTGCCAGCGATGGGGGGGGCCGTATCTTC. Together with reference TRBV9 and TRBJ2-1, the CDR3 gives the full variable domain: DSGVTQTPKHLITATGQRVTLRCSPRSGDLSVYWYQQSLDQGLQFLIQYYNGEERAKGNILERFSAQQFPDLHSELNLSSLELGDSALYFCASDGGGRIFGPGTRLTVL.

This rearrangement joins TRBV27 to TRBJ2-7; D unclear. This CDR3 region has 16 residues. The germline CDR1 and CDR2 sequences are MNHEY and SMNVEV (reference sequence). V was pared by 0 bases and J by 1 base, with 13 bases between. CDR3 amino acids: CASSLSRPVSSYEQYF. The CDR3 bases are TGTGCCAGCAGTTTATCGAGGCCGGTTAGTTCCTACGAGCAGTACTTC.

This clone was detected only a few times. V is TRBV7-2 and J is TRBJ2-7; 9 positions match TRBD1. The CDR3 is 15 amino acids. V was pared by 4 bases and J by 9 bases, with 13 bases of the junction left unmatched. The germline gives CDR1 SGHTA, CDR2 FQGNSA. CDR3 region: CASSSLLGQGVRQYF. In DNA form, the CDR3 reads TGTGCCAGCAGCTCCCTTCTGGGACAGGGAGTCCGGCAGTACTTC.

The chain recombines TRBV7-3 with TRBJ2-5; TRBD2 matches at 7 bases. Looked up from germline, CDR1 is SGHTA and CDR2 is FQGTGA. This CDR3 has 14 amino acids. V dropped 2 bases and J dropped 7; count of bases not matched to a gene: 7. CDR3 nucleotide sequence: TGTGCCAGCAGCTTACTTGCGGGGGTGGCGACCCAGTACTTC. Its translation: CASSLLAGVATQYF.

V usage is TRBV7-9 and J usage is TRBJ1-2; D is undetermined. CDR3 length: 13 residues. Germline assignment: CDR1 SEHNR and CDR2 FQNEAQ (reference sequence). The V end was cut by 5 bases, the J end by 6 bases, with 13 bases between. CDR3 nucleotides: TGTGCCAGCAGCGTCACAGCCGTTGATGGCTACACCTTC. Amino acids: CASSVTAVDGYTF.

The chain employs TRBV5-1 and TRBJ1-1, with TRBD1 matching 10 bases. Germline CDR1 and CDR2: SGHRS and YFSETQ. V lost 3 bases to trimming and J lost 5 bases; unmatched junction nucleotides: 10. CDR3 size: 16 residues. The CDR3 DNA sequence: TGCGCCAGCAGCTATCCGGGACAGGGGTCGAGTACTGAAGCTTTCTTT. This codes for CASSYPGQGSSTEAFF.

This clone was seen once. The chain recombines TRBV5-6 with TRBJ1-2; D uncertain. Trimming removed 1 base from V and 6 bases from J, with 7 bases in between. This CDR3 region has 12 residues. Germline CDR1 and CDR2: SGHDT and YYEEEE. In nucleotides, the CDR3 is TGTGCCAGCAGCTTGTACAGAGATGGCTACACCTTC. Its translation: CASSLYRDGYTF.

This chain links TRBV2 with TRBJ2-7, with 7 nucleotides matching TRBD1. Germline values: CDR1 SNHLY, CDR2 FYNNEI. J gave up 1 base and V 6 bases, and 12 bases lay outside the gene matches. The CDR3 is 16 amino acids. CDR3 region: CASSHDRVPSSYEQYF. As DNA, the CDR3 is TGTGCCAGCAGCCACGACAGGGTCCCAAGTTCCTACGAGCAGTACTTC. The whole variable domain, remainder taken from reference TRBV2 and TRBJ2-7, is EPEVTQTPSHQVTQMGQEVILRCVPISNHLYFYWYRQILGQKVEFLVSFYNNEISEKSEIFDDQFSVERPDGSNFTLKIRSTKLEDSAMYFCASSHDRVPSSYEQYFGPGTRLTVT.

The rearrangement joins TRBV6-1 to TRBJ1-1; 8 bases match TRBD1. Trimming took 7 bases from V and 4 from J; bases not matched to a gene: 5. Germline values: CDR1 MNHNS, CDR2 SASEGT. This CDR3 is built from 13 residues. The CDR3 sequence is CASTRQGSTEAFF. CDR3 DNA: TGTGCCAGCACCAGACAGGGGAGCACTGAAGCTTTCTTT.

This clone was counted only a few times. CDR3 bases: TGCGCCAGCAGCTGGGACAGCACCAACACTGAAGCTTTCTTT. This translates into CASSWDSTNTEAFF. The rearrangement joins TRBV5-1 to TRBJ1-1, with 7 bases fitting TRBD1. Germline V gives CDR1 SGHRS, CDR2 YFSETQ. CDR3 size: 14 residues. After removal of 3 bases from V and 2 bases from J, the junction contained 4 bases not matched to a gene.

The chain couples TRBV9 to TRBJ1-3; the D is unclear. V lost 0 bases and J 0 bases, leaving 10 bases between the germline ends. Germline CDR1 SGDLS, CDR2 YYNGEE. The CDR3 length is 16 residues. The CDR3 region is CASSVGGTSSGNTIYF. CDR3 DNA: TGTGCCAGCAGCGTAGGAGGTACTAGCTCTGGAAACACCATATATTTT.

The V gene is TRBV7-2, the J gene TRBJ2-5; D may be TRBD2 (7 bases). Trimming left V 4 bases short and J 10 bases short, with 19 bases between. The CDR3 covers 14 residues. The germline CDR1 and CDR2 sequences are SGHTA and FQGNSA. CDR3 nucleotides: TGTGCCAGCAGCTCGGGGGGCGGCGTAGGTAACCAGTACTTC. Protein product: CASSSGGGVGNQYF.

The chain is built from TRBV5-1 and TRBJ2-5; 7 bases are a match to TRBD1. The DNA end favors TRBJ2-7, so the J call may be wrong. This CDR3 region has 15 residues. Germline values: CDR1 SGHRS, CDR2 YFSETQ. CDR3 protein: CASSPQATGSYEQYF. The CDR3 coding sequence is TGCGCCAGCAGCCCGCAGGCGACAGGGAGCTACGAGCAGTACTTC.

CDR3 in DNA: TGTGCCAGAAGCTTGGGTTGCGAATCTAGCACAGATACGCAGTATTTT. It translates to CARSLGCESSTDTQYF. The rearrangement joins TRBV5-3 to TRBJ2-3; no clear D. TRBV5-3 is given ORF status, its function remaining uncertain. Trimming left V 0 bases short and J 0 bases short, with 11 bases between. There are 16 residues in the CDR3.

The chain employs TRBV6-6 and TRBJ1-6; perhaps TRBD1 as D (5 bases). CDR3 length: 12 amino acids. The germline V gene encodes CDR1 MNHNY and CDR2 SVGAGI (reference sequence). Deletions cut 8 bases from V and 8 bases from J, with 10 bases between. CDR3 bases: TGTGCCAGCGCGCAGGGCGATTCACCCCTCCACTTT. Translated, it gives CASAQGDSPLHF.

The chain employs TRBV19 and TRBJ1-1, with 7 bases lining up with TRBD1. J was trimmed by 4 bases and V by 2 bases; bases with no gene match: 4. Germline assignment: CDR1 LNHDA and CDR2 SQIVND (reference sequence). The CDR3 totals 14 residues. The CDR3 protein is CASSIISGGTEAFF. CDR3 in DNA: TGTGCCAGTAGTATAATCTCAGGGGGCACTGAAGCTTTCTTT.

This chain links TRBV13 with TRBJ1-6; 9 bases match TRBD1. CDR3 length equals 14 residues. Trimming at V came to 5 bases and at J to 10 bases, leaving 6 bases not matched to a gene. Looked up from germline, CDR1 is PRHDT and CDR2 is FYEKMQ (reference sequence). The CDR3 reads CASSQQGAYSPLHF. In DNA form, the CDR3 reads TGTGCCAGCAGCCAACAGGGGGCGTACTCACCCCTCCACTTT. Complete variable domain (other parts from reference TRBV13 and TRBJ1-6): AAGVIQSPRHLIKEKRETATLKCYPIPRHDTVYWYQQGPGQDPQFLISFYEKMQSDKGSIPDRFSAQQFSDYHSELNMSSLELGDSALYFCASSQQGAYSPLHFGNGTRLTVT.

The V gene is TRBV19, the J gene TRBJ1-2; 7 bases fit TRBD1. CDR1 is LNHDA and CDR2 is SQIVND in the germline V gene (reference sequence). V lost 6 bases to trimming and J lost 8 bases; unmatched junction nucleotides: 6. The CDR3 sequence is 12 residues long. CDR3 nucleotide sequence: TGTGCCAGTAGAGGGGGCGCTCCGGGCTACACCTTC. This sequence encodes CASRGGAPGYTF.

This clone was recorded once. This chain links TRBV4-2 with TRBJ2-7; a possible D gene is TRBD1 (6 bases). The V end was cut by 0 bases, the J end by 2 bases, with 11 bases between. Per the germline V gene, CDR1 is LGHNA and CDR2 is YNFKEQ. The CDR3 consists of 15 residues. The CDR3 DNA reads as TGTGCCAGCAGCCAAGAGGGGGCCTGGACCTACGAGCAGTACTTC. This gives the protein CASSQEGAWTYEQYF.

The CDR3 is CASSGTGGYPYSNQPQHF. As DNA, the CDR3 is TGTGCCAGCAGTGGGACAGGGGGTTATCCTTATAGCAATCAGCCCCAGCATTTT. The genes are TRBV25-1 and TRBJ1-5; 10 bases are shared with TRBD1. This CDR3 region has 18 residues. Losses at the gene ends were 4 bases for V and 0 bases for J; bases not matched to a gene: 9. Germline CDR1 MGHDK, CDR2 SYGVNS.

This chain links TRBV2 with TRBJ2-3; the D gene is possibly TRBD1 (6 bases). Trimming took 11 bases from V and 1 from J, leaving 16 bases between them. This CDR3 has 14 residues. Germline CDR1 reads SNHLY; CDR2 reads FYNNEI. CDR3 loop: CAWTDRTRTDTQYF. The CDR3 nucleotides read TGTGCCTGGACCGACAGGACACGCACAGATACGCAGTATTTT. Full variable domain (remainder filled in from reference TRBV2 and TRBJ2-3): EPEVTQTPSHQVTQMGQEVILRCVPISNHLYFYWYRQILGQKVEFLVSFYNNEISEKSEIFDDQFSVERPDGSNFTLKIRSTKLEDSAMYFCAWTDRTRTDTQYFGPGTRLTVL.

Points on this clone: This same CDR3 is encoded by further DNA sequences in the sample. The rearrangement links TRBV9 to TRBJ2-3, with D possibly TRBD1 on 5 matching bases. V was trimmed by 0 bases and J by 3 bases, leaving 11 bases between them. From germline, CDR1 is SGDLS and CDR2 YYNGEE. The CDR3 sequence is 15 residues long. CDR3 amino acids: CASSVVGAGTDTQYF. In nucleotides, the CDR3 is TGTGCCAGCAGCGTAGTTGGGGCCGGGACAGATACGCAGTATTTT.